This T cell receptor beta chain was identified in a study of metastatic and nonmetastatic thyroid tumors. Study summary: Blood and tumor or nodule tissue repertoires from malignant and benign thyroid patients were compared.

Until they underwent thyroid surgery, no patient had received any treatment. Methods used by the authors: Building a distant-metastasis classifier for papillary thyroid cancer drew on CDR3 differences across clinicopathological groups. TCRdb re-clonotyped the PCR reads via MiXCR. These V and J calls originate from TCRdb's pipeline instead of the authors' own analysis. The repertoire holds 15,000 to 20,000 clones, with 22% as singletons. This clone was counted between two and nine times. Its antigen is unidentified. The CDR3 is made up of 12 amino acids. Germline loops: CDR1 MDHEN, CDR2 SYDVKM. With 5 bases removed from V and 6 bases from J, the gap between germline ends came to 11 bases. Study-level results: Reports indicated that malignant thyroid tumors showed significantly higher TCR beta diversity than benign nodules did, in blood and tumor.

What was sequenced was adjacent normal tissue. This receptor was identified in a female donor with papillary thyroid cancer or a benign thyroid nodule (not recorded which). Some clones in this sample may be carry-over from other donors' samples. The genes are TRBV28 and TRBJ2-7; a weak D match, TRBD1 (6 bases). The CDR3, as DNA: TGTGCCAGCAGTCATCAGGGGTTCGAGCAGTACTTC. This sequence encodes CASSHQGFEQYF.